This T cell receptor beta chain was observed in a study of T cell repertoires in aging, cancer and after chemotherapy (dated by TCRdb to between 2018 and 2020). Some background on the complete study: Six donor age groups were covered, ranging from 30 or younger up to 70 or older, and each group contained at least three individuals. In the solid tumor group, the paired samples taken before and after chemotherapy came from patients with brain tumors (glioblastoma) who were receiving therapy based on temozolomide. The full dataset contained around 10 million TCR reads. The study profiled peripheral blood TCR beta repertoires from healthy donors and cancer patients to examine immunoaging and T cell reconstitution after chemotherapy. Alongside 95 to 100 healthy donors serving as a reference group, the cohort included some 210 cancer patients, of whom roughly 92 had hematological cancers and some 130 had solid cancers. Results and caveats for the whole study, not just this receptor: The authors noted that the repertoire data do not allow conclusions about immunological memory after chemotherapy. Compared with age-matched healthy donors, untreated patients with hematological or solid cancers had significantly lower TCR diversity and higher clonality in blood. Median generation probability increased over the chemotherapy interval in both cancer cohorts, suggesting repertoire reconstitution through rebound thymic output. In healthy donors, the decline in TCR diversity with age was mainly due to loss of richness, whereas in cancer patients loss of evenness also played a role.

As to this clonotype: The antigen it binds to is not known. It may be a read error: a sequence one base away is much more abundant.

Taken from the germline V gene, the CDR1 and CDR2 loops are SQVTM and ANQGSEA. Deletion took 7 bases off V and 4 bases off J, with a span of 13 bases between the germline ends. The CDR3 starts with the cysteine, ends with the phenylalanine, and has 12 residues. Only the CDR3 part of the read is kept: 36 bases, read in frame from the first base. Using a mixed TRB-A/B primer pool, multiplex touch-down PCR amplified rearranged TRB sequences covering the V, D and J segments. Illumina adapters and sample indices were added to the amplicons in two consecutive PCR reactions performed with Phusion HS II polymerase. Amplicons were gel-purified with the NucleoSpin Gel and PCR Clean-up kit, then checked with Qubit and an Agilent 2100 Bioanalyzer. The libraries were sequenced on an Illumina MiSeq with 600-cycle, single-indexed, paired-end runs. The paper's processing steps were these. TRB sequences were processed with MiXCR versions 2.12 and 3.0.5. Each unique CDR3 nucleotide sequence counted as one clone, and only productive sequences with at least two reads were retained. Shannon diversity, evenness, clonality (one minus evenness), and alpha-parameterized diversity profiles from alpha 0 to 5 were included as repertoire metrics. The IGoR algorithm was used to calculate generation probabilities for clones in the paired samples taken before and after chemotherapy. TCRdb applied fastp at Q25 and MiXCR to the public reads, then kept only in-frame beta chains. Identical CDR3 protein sequences are pooled into one entry, listed with their most common genes and DNA. In this record, the V and J calls reflect TCRdb's handling and not the investigators' own analysis. A total of about 7,900 distinct CDR3 sequences appear in this sample, over 40% of them only once. 9% to 15% of the sample belongs to the ten largest clones.

TCR beta rearrangements were amplified from genomic DNA isolated from peripheral blood, not from sorted cells or RNA. This clonotype was obtained from a human donor with a solid tumor. Material for sequencing was blood. Rearrangement joined TRBV29-1 to TRBJ2-5; 5 matching bases give a weak D call of TRBD2. At the DNA level, the sequence is TGCAGCGGCGGACTGGAAGGAGAGACCCAGTACTTC. This sequence encodes CSGGLEGETQYF.